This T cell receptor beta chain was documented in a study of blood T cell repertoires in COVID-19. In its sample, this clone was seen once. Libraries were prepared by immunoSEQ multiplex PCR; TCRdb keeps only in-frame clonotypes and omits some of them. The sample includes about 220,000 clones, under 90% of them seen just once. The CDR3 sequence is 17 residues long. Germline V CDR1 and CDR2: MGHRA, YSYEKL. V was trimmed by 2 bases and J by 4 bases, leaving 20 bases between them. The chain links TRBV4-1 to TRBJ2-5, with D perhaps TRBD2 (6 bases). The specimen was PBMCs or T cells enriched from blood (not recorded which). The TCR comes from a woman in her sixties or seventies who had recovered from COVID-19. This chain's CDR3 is CASSQYAGSAARETQYF. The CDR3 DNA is TGCGCCAGCAGCCAATACGCGGGATCCGCTGCCAGAGAGACCCAGTACTTC.